Listed here are 32 T cell receptor beta chains from one sample, sequenced in a study of shared clonotypes between healthy human individuals. Sequencing was performed with immunoSEQ multiplex PCR; in TCRdb, only in-frame clones are kept and a portion is missing. The sample has about 2.5 million clones; 80% to 95% are singletons. Sequences were obtained from naive CD4+ T cells from PBMCs. Subset described: CD45RA+ positively selected. These receptors all come from a man younger than 35 in good health. Some clones in this sample may be carry-over from other donors' samples.

CDR3 region: CASSFRWDNEQFF. The CDR3 DNA follows: TGTGCCAGCAGTTTTCGGTGGGACAATGAGCAGTTCTTC. The chain joins TRBV6-4 to TRBJ2-1; unclear D gene. The germline CDR1 and CDR2 sequences are MRHNA and SNTAGT. The length of the CDR3 is 13 residues. Trimming pared 5 bases from V and 5 bases from J, leaving 10 bases between.

V and J are TRBV28 and TRBJ1-3, with D possibly TRBD1 on 5 matching bases. This CDR3 is built from 13 residues. V shed 7 bases and J shed 0 bases, with 7 bases lying between them. Germline CDR1 and CDR2: MDHEN and SYDVKM. CDR3 protein: CASNQGSGNTIYF. Here the CDR3 DNA reads TGTGCCAGCAATCAGGGCTCTGGAAACACCATATATTTT.

The chain uses TRBV19 and TRBJ2-5; D call uncertain. The length of the CDR3 is 14 residues. CDR1 and CDR2 (germline): LNHDA, SQIVND (reference sequence). The V gene lost 4 bases and the J gene lost 0 bases, with 9 bases spanning the gap. The CDR3 DNA reads TGTGCCAGTAGTAACGCGTATAACCAAGAGACCCAGTACTTC. Translation gives CASSNAYNQETQYF.

A few counts support this clone. The V call is TRBV14, the J call TRBJ1-1; D gene ambiguous. The CDR3 length is 15 residues. CDR1 and CDR2 (germline): SGHDN, FVKESK. The V end was cut by 0 bases, the J end by 4 bases, with 12 bases between. CDR3 coding DNA: TGTGCCAGCAGCCAAGAGCCGGGTTCGGGCACTGAAGCTTTCTTT. This encodes CASSQEPGSGTEAFF.

The J gene is TRBJ1-2, the V gene TRBV5-1; TRBD1 might be the D (5 bases). Trimming removed 4 bases at V and 7 bases at J, with 20 bases between. The CDR3 totals 15 residues. Germline V gene data show CDR1 as SGHRS and CDR2 as YFSETQ. Here the CDR3 reads CASSPSDSRSFGYTF. The DNA for the CDR3 is TGCGCCAGCAGCCCATCCGACAGCCGAAGTTTTGGCTACACCTTC.

J is TRBJ2-2 and V is TRBV6-1; D call uncertain. The CDR3 totals 15 residues. The V end was cut by 8 bases, the J end by 0 bases, with 13 bases between. Germline V gives CDR1 MNHNS, CDR2 SASEGT. The CDR3, as DNA: TGTGCCAGCCGAGCTCCCCTTTCGAACACCGGGGAGCTGTTTTTT. Its translation is CASRAPLSNTGELFF.

The chain has TRBV5-1 and TRBJ2-1, with D unresolved. Germline V lookup: CDR1 SGHRS, CDR2 YFSETQ. Trimming pared 1 base from V and 0 bases from J, leaving 11 bases between. The CDR3 has 16 residues. Here the CDR3 DNA reads TGCGCCAGCAGCTTGCCGGGCCCCCACTCCTACAATGAGCAGTTCTTC. This translates into CASSLPGPHSYNEQFF.

The V gene is TRBV5-1, the J gene TRBJ2-2, with TRBD2 matching 12 bases. The length of the CDR3 is 18 residues. V gave up 0 bases and J gave up 4 bases; unmatched junction bases: 7. Germline V lookup: CDR1 SGHRS, CDR2 YFSETQ. CDR3 bases: TGCGCCAGCAGCTTGGCTAGCGGGAGGGCGCGCGGCACCGGGGAGCTGTTTTTT. Translating gives CASSLASGRARGTGELFF.

This clone was detected only once. CDR3: CASSLLDRATNEKLFF. DNA of the CDR3: TGTGCCAGCAGTTTACTGGACAGGGCAACTAATGAAAAACTGTTTTTT. The chain carries TRBV28 and TRBJ1-4; 8 bases line up with TRBD1. V trimming: 2 bases; J trimming: 0 bases; junction bases outside the gene matches: 2. CDR1 is MDHEN and CDR2 is SYDVKM in the germline V gene. This CDR3 is built from 16 residues.

This clone is a singleton in its sample. The gene calls are TRBV7-2 and TRBJ1-2, with a possible D match to TRBD1 (6 bases). Per germline, CDR1 SGHTA and CDR2 FQGNSA. The CDR3 spans 16 residues. Trimming removed 5 bases from V and 8 bases from J, with 24 bases in between. This CDR3 reads CASSLFMDSLGLGYTF. The CDR3 nucleotides are TGTGCCAGCAGCCTCTTTATGGACAGTCTTGGATTGGGCTACACCTTC.

The V call is TRBV6-6, the J call TRBJ1-1; weak D call: TRBD1 (6 bases). This CDR3 has 13 residues. In germline, CDR1 is MNHNY, CDR2 SVGAGI (reference sequence). V was pared by 5 bases and J by 6 bases, with 13 bases between. This chain's CDR3 is CASSHNREAEAFF. CDR3 in DNA: TGTGCCAGCAGTCATAACAGGGAGGCTGAAGCTTTCTTT.

This rearrangement joins TRBV5-4 to TRBJ2-3; 14 bases are shared with TRBD2. The CDR3 is 18 amino acids. J lost 0 bases, V lost 6 bases, and 9 bases had no gene match. Germline V gene sequence: CDR1 SGHNT, CDR2 YYREEE (reference sequence). As DNA, the CDR3 is TGTGCCAGCACCAGGGGACTAGCGGGAGTAGGGAGCACAGATACGCAGTATTTT. Protein sequence: CASTRGLAGVGSTDTQYF.

CDR3 sequence: CASSPPRTPINNEQFF. The CDR3 nucleotides read TGTGCCAGCAGTCCTCCCCGGACCCCTATTAACAATGAGCAGTTCTTC. The chain carries TRBV5-4 and TRBJ2-1; D is uncertain. The V end was cut by 5 bases, the J end by 5 bases, with 20 bases between. From germline, CDR1 is SGHNT and CDR2 YYREEE (reference sequence). CDR3 length equals 16 residues.

The chain combines TRBV18 with TRBJ2-1, with a possible D match to TRBD2 (6 bases). Deletions cut 3 bases from V and 7 bases from J, with 10 bases between. CDR3 length: 13 residues. In germline, CDR1 is KGHSH, CDR2 LQKENI. CDR3 nucleotide sequence: TGTGCCAGCTCACCGCCGGCGGGAAATGAGCAGTTCTTC. This translates into CASSPPAGNEQFF.

The chain recombines TRBV28 with TRBJ2-7; a weak D match, TRBD1 (5 bases). V gave up 5 bases and J gave up 2 bases, with 16 bases separating them. CDR1 and CDR2 (germline): MDHEN, SYDVKM. The CDR3 extends over 15 amino acids. Written as DNA, the CDR3 is TGTGCCAGCAGTCCCGGGCAGGGCAAGCCCTACGAGCAGTACTTC. It encodes CASSPGQGKPYEQYF.

Concerning this clone: Other nucleotide sequences in the sample specify the same CDR3. This sequence joins TRBV10-3 and TRBJ2-5; the match to TRBD1 covers 7 bases. J gave up 1 base and V 5 bases, and 1 base lay outside the gene matches. The CDR3 spans 13 residues. Germline V gene lookup returns CDR1 ENHRY and CDR2 SYGVKD. The CDR3 bases are TGTGCCATCAGTCGGGACAGCCAAGAGACCCAGTACTTC. It is translated as CAISRDSQETQYF.

The chain uses TRBV9 and TRBJ2-2; 14 bases map to TRBD2. CDR1 and CDR2 from the germline V gene are SGDLS and YYNGEE. V trimming: 4 bases; J trimming: 3 bases; junction bases outside the gene matches: 14. The CDR3 runs 20 residues. The CDR3 is CASSFIGLAGGRLDTGELFF. CDR3 nucleotide sequence: TGTGCCAGCAGCTTTATCGGACTAGCGGGAGGTCGGTTGGACACCGGGGAGCTGTTTTTT.

The chain recombines TRBV4-2 with TRBJ2-2, with D maybe TRBD2 (5 bases). The V and J ends lost 0 bases and 5 bases respectively, with 13 bases between them. Germline CDR1 and CDR2: LGHNA and YNFKEQ. CDR3 size: 16 residues. The CDR3 DNA reads TGTGCCAGCAGCCAAGATTCCTTTCCGGGGACCGGGGAGCTGTTTTTT. Protein product: CASSQDSFPGTGELFF.

The genes are TRBV6-1 and TRBJ1-2; D not certain. Per the germline V gene, CDR1 is MNHNS and CDR2 is SASEGT. This CDR3 contains 13 residues. The V end was cut by 2 bases, the J end by 5 bases, with 9 bases between. The CDR3 DNA is TGTGCCAGCAGTGAACTCGGCACGTATGGCTACACCTTC. Its protein product is CASSELGTYGYTF.

The chain recombines TRBV5-1 with TRBJ2-7, with TRBD1 as a possible D gene (5 bases). The CDR3 is 13 residues long. Per germline, CDR1 SGHRS and CDR2 YFSETQ. The V and J ends lost 1 base and 7 bases respectively, with 12 bases between them. The CDR3 region is CASSLTGLLEQYF. CDR3 bases: TGCGCCAGCAGCTTGACAGGCCTGCTGGAGCAGTACTTC.

A word on this clone: Different DNA sequences within this sample yield the same CDR3. The DNA of the CDR3 is TGCGCCAGCAGCTTGGGAGGTGGCACTGAAGCTTTCTTT. Translation gives CASSLGGGTEAFF. The chain is built from TRBV5-1 and TRBJ1-1; D not resolved. The V gene's germline CDR1 is SGHRS and CDR2 YFSETQ. V was pared by 0 bases and J by 4 bases, with 7 bases between. This CDR3 has 13 residues.

This sequence joins TRBV19 and TRBJ1-2; D unresolved. The CDR3 covers 17 residues. The V end was cut by 1 base, the J end by 0 bases, with 15 bases between. Germline CDR1 LNHDA, CDR2 SQIVND (reference sequence). CDR3 protein: CASSIGGGQRANYGYTF. CDR3 bases: TGTGCCAGTAGTATAGGAGGAGGGCAGAGAGCTAACTATGGCTACACCTTC.

V gene TRBV9 combines with J gene TRBJ2-2, with D unclear. The germline V gene has CDR1 SGDLS and CDR2 YYNGEE. The germline V and J ends were trimmed by 0 bases and 2 bases, with 8 bases remaining between them. The length of the CDR3 is 15 residues. DNA of the CDR3: TGTGCCAGCAGCGTAGAGGCATTCAACACCGGGGAGCTGTTTTTT. Translating it yields CASSVEAFNTGELFF.

On this clone itself: Other DNA sequences in the same sample also yield this CDR3. This chain connects TRBV29-1 to TRBJ2-5; either TRBD1 or TRBD2 may supply D (6 bases each). Germline CDR1 is SQVTM and CDR2 is ANQGSEA. CDR3 length equals 12 residues. V was clipped by 4 bases and J by 5 bases, with 11 bases between them. Written as DNA, the CDR3 is TGCAGCGTTGCCGGGGGCGCGGAGACCCAGTACTTC. This gives the protein CSVAGGAETQYF.

This chain connects TRBV10-3 to TRBJ2-2; D is undetermined. Germline V gives CDR1 ENHRY, CDR2 SYGVKD. Trimming left V 4 bases short and J 0 bases short, with 3 bases between. The length of the CDR3 is 13 residues. As DNA, the CDR3 is TGTGCCATCAGTGCCACGAACACCGGGGAGCTGTTTTTT. Protein sequence: CAISATNTGELFF.

V and J are TRBV10-3 and TRBJ2-3; D unresolved. Trimming cost V 6 bases and J 4 bases, with 5 bases left between them. The CDR3 extends over 11 amino acids. In germline, CDR1 is ENHRY, CDR2 SYGVKD. This chain's CDR3 is CAISVADTQYF. CDR3 nucleotide sequence: TGTGCCATCAGCGTAGCAGATACGCAGTATTTT.

With respect to this clone: This CDR3 is also generated by other DNA sequences in the sample. The rearrangement joins TRBV19 to TRBJ1-3; no firm D call. The CDR3 spans 13 residues. Trimming left V 6 bases short and J 0 bases short, with 6 bases between. CDR1 is LNHDA, CDR2 SQIVND, per germline (reference sequence). The CDR3 reads CASSRGSGNTIYF. The DNA for the CDR3 is TGTGCCAGTAGCCGGGGCTCTGGAAACACCATATATTTT.

V gene TRBV28 combines with J gene TRBJ1-5, with TRBD1 as a possible D gene (5 bases). V lost 3 bases and J lost 6, with 15 bases in between. Germline lookup yields CDR1 MDHEN and CDR2 SYDVKM. CDR3 length: 15 residues. The CDR3 bases are TGTGCCAGCAGTTTTGGGAGCAGGGTGGGTCAGCCCCAGCATTTT. Its translation: CASSFGSRVGQPQHF.

Regarding this clone: The identical CDR3 is also encoded by other nucleotide sequences in the sample. J is TRBJ2-1 and V is TRBV28; D perhaps matches TRBD2 (6 bases). Trimming left V 8 bases short and J 1 base short, with 15 bases between. Germline V CDR1 and CDR2: MDHEN, SYDVKM. This CDR3 is built from 15 residues. CDR3 bases: TGTGCCAGCCGGCCAGGCGGGAATTCCTACAATGAGCAGTTCTTC. Protein: CASRPGGNSYNEQFF.

The genes are TRBV7-3 and TRBJ2-2, with D possibly being TRBD1 or TRBD2 (5 bases each). The germline CDR1 and CDR2 sequences are SGHTA and FQGTGA. CDR3 length: 13 amino acids. Trimming pared 5 bases from V and 4 bases from J, leaving 8 bases between. The CDR3 sequence: CASSGTSTGELFF. For the CDR3, the DNA is TGTGCCAGCAGCGGGACGTCCACCGGGGAGCTGTTTTTT.

The V gene is TRBV19, the J gene TRBJ2-1; TRBD2 agrees at 10 bases. After removal of 4 bases from V and 7 bases from J, the junction contained 7 bases not matched to a gene. Germline values: CDR1 LNHDA, CDR2 SQIVND (reference sequence). The CDR3 sequence is 15 residues long. CDR3 sequence: CASSTRGLAVNEQFF. CDR3 nucleotide sequence: TGTGCCAGTAGTACTCGTGGACTAGCGGTTAATGAGCAGTTCTTC.

This chain links TRBV28 with TRBJ1-5; 10 bases match TRBD1. V trimming: 6 bases; J trimming: 3 bases; junction bases outside the gene matches: 23. CDR3 length: 21 residues. Looked up from germline, CDR1 is MDHEN and CDR2 is SYDVKM. CDR3 DNA: TGTGCCAGCAGGTCCTCGGGGGGAAAACACCGGGACAGGGGAGTCAATCAGCCCCAGCATTTT. Translation: CASRSSGGKHRDRGVNQPQHF. Supplemented by reference TRBV28 and TRBJ1-5, the full variable domain reads DVKVTQSSRYLVKRTGEKVFLECVQDMDHENMFWYRQDPGLGLRLIYFSYDVKMKEKGDIPEGYSVSREKKERFSLILESASTNQTSMYLCASRSSGGKHRDRGVNQPQHFGDGTRLSIL.